These 8 T cell receptor beta chains were sequenced from one sample in a study of blood T cell repertoires in COVID-19 (TCRdb year 2020). The method was the immunoSEQ multiplex PCR assay. TCRdb limited this immuneACCESS table to in-frame rearrangements with V and J called. A share of clones is missing; checked studies link under half to unresolved V genes, and the rest is unexplained. Counted in this sample were 250,000 to 300,000 clones; roughly nine tenths of them appeared once. Roughly 2.9% of the sample is taken by the ten largest. Sequences were obtained from PBMCs or T cells enriched from blood (not recorded which). All receptors come from a woman aged 50 to 60 who had been exposed to COVID-19.

CDR3 residues: CASSQAGSATYEQYF. The CDR3 region has the DNA TGTGCCAGCAGCCAAGCAGGGTCGGCGACCTACGAGCAGTACTTC. J is TRBJ2-7 and V is TRBV3-1 (or the pseudogene TRBV3-2); D perhaps matches TRBD1 (5 bases). Deletions cut 1 base from V and 2 bases from J, with 12 bases between. The CDR3 runs to 15 residues. Per germline, CDR1 LGHDT and CDR2 YNNKEL (reference sequence).

The chain recombines TRBV5-4 with TRBJ2-1; 9 bases fit TRBD2. The CDR3 totals 16 residues. Trimming cost V 2 bases and J 4 bases; bases outside gene matches: 7. Looked up from germline, CDR1 is SGHNT and CDR2 is YYREEE (reference sequence). CDR3 in DNA: TGTGCCAGCAGCTTAGAGCGGGGGGCCCTATACAATGAGCAGTTCTTC. It yields the protein CASSLERGALYNEQFF.

CDR3 coding DNA: TGTGCCAGCAGTTTTCCCCTGGAAAAACTGTTTTTT. Translation gives CASSFPLEKLFF. V and J are TRBV28 and TRBJ1-4, with no clear D. With 3 bases removed from V and 8 bases from J, the gap between germline ends came to 7 bases. This CDR3 has 12 residues. The germline V gene encodes CDR1 MDHEN and CDR2 SYDVKM.

The sample holds a few counts of this clone. The chain has TRBV30 and TRBJ2-7; the D gene is possibly TRBD2 (7 bases). CDR1 and CDR2 (germline): GTSNPN, SVGIG (reference sequence). CDR3 length: 16 amino acids. Trimming shortened V by 0 bases and J by 3 bases, and 18 bases separated the two germline ends. The CDR3 here is CAWSVLEGRGRYEQYF. CDR3 nucleotides: TGTGCCTGGAGTGTACTTGAGGGGCGGGGGCGCTACGAGCAGTACTTC. Full variable domain (outside the CDR3, taken from reference TRBV30 and TRBJ2-7): SQTIHQWPATLVQPVGSPLSLECTVEGTSNPNLYWYRQAAGRGLQLLFYSVGIGQISSEVPQNLSASRPQDRQFILSSKKLLLSDSGFYLCAWSVLEGRGRYEQYFGPGTRLTVT.

The CDR3, as DNA: TGCGCCAGCAGCCTATGGGACAGTCCCCCCGCCGGGGAGCTGTTTTTT. Protein: CASSLWDSPPAGELFF. The chain links TRBV5-1 to TRBJ2-2, with 7 bases lining up with TRBD1. CDR1 is SGHRS and CDR2 is YFSETQ in the germline V gene. This CDR3 contains 16 residues. After removal of 4 bases from V and 6 bases from J, the junction contained 12 bases not matched to a gene.

This sequence joins TRBV9 and TRBJ2-2, with D possibly being TRBD1 (5 bases). V lost 6 bases to trimming and J lost 7 bases, with 13 bases between them. The CDR3 length is 13 residues. Germline CDR1 is SGDLS and CDR2 is YYNGEE. The CDR3: CASTLAGNGELFF. CDR3 DNA sequence: TGTGCCAGCACTCTGGCAGGGAACGGGGAGCTGTTTTTT.

This clone was seen only a few times. The rearrangement links TRBV5-1 to TRBJ1-1; D remains ambiguous. This CDR3 region has 13 residues. Trimming cost V 4 bases and J 1 base, with 8 bases left between them. Germline V gene data show CDR1 as SGHRS and CDR2 as YFSETQ. CDR3 region: CASSTAGNTEAFF. Here the CDR3 DNA reads TGCGCCAGCAGCACCGCCGGGAACACTGAAGCTTTCTTT.

This chain connects TRBV2 to TRBJ2-2, with a possible D match to TRBD2 (5 bases). V lost 2 bases to trimming and J lost 2 bases, with 9 bases between them. CDR1 SNHLY and CDR2 FYNNEI come from the germline V gene. CDR3 length equals 15 residues. This CDR3 is CASSETEVNTGELFF. CDR3 DNA: TGTGCCAGCAGTGAAACGGAGGTTAACACCGGGGAGCTGTTTTTT.